This T cell receptor beta chain originates from a study of identical twins. Only healthy Caucasians were included as donors. Worth noting for this clonotype: Its target is unknown.

A universal primer site arose from template switching, and cDNA bore unique molecular identifiers. Via MiXCR, TCRdb re-called the 5' RACE reads, giving one row per CDR3 protein. Counted here are around 680,000 distinct CDR3 sequences, approximately 9% occurring once; the ten biggest clones make up approximately 0.96%. Study conclusions and caveats: Invariant MAIT and iNKT cells may have partly biased zero-insertion analyses. When twins shared out-of-frame alpha sequences, those sequences had excess low generation probability.

Trimming shortened V by 4 bases and J by 5 bases, and 16 bases separated the two germline ends. Germline-derived CDR1 and CDR2 are SGHRS and YFSETQ. This CDR3 has 14 residues. These records were also assigned to another study, of yellow fever vaccine responses in identical twins.

This clonotype was obtained from a woman aged 18-30 years in good health. V usage is TRBV5-1 and J usage is TRBJ2-7, with D tentatively TRBD1 (6 bases). The sample consisted of PBMCs. The CDR3 coding sequence is TGCGCCAGCAGCCAACAGGCAGGGGACCACGAGCAGTACTTC. This translates into CASSQQAGDHEQYF.